The 19 T cell receptor beta chains given below trace back to one sample, sequenced in a study of pediatric ulcerative colitis. The rectum was sampled with one to two pinch biopsies at colonoscopy. The table came from immunoSEQ multiplex PCR; TCRdb's copy has only in-frame clones and leaves some out. The sample consists of 45,000 to 55,000 clones, 60% to 85% of them appearing once. Sample: gut tissue. These receptors were obtained from a girl between 5 and 17 years old with moderate ulcerative colitis.

The DNA for the CDR3 is TGCGCCAGCAGCTTGGACAGCTTGAACACTGAAGCTTTCTTT. Amino acids: CASSLDSLNTEAFF. The V gene is TRBV5-1, the J gene TRBJ1-1; D gene unclear. The CDR3 has 14 amino acids. The V gene's germline CDR1 is SGHRS and CDR2 YFSETQ. Deletions cut 0 bases from V and 0 bases from J, with 6 bases between.

The chain is built from TRBV5-1 and TRBJ2-1; TRBD2 aligns across 12 bases. Germline V gives CDR1 SGHRS, CDR2 YFSETQ. The CDR3 contains 17 residues. V trimming: 0 bases; J trimming: 8 bases; junction bases outside the gene matches: 9. CDR3 sequence (DNA): TGCGCCAGCAGCTTGGGGACTAGCGGGGCAGGGTCCCATGAGCAGTTCTTC. Translated, it gives CASSLGTSGAGSHEQFF.

This clone qualifies as medium-sized. The rearrangement joins TRBV18 to TRBJ2-7; D is unclear. From germline, CDR1 is KGHSH and CDR2 LQKENI. The germline V and J ends were trimmed by 6 bases and 4 bases, with 10 bases remaining between them. This CDR3 region has 12 residues. The CDR3 sequence is CASSTDGYEQYF. The DNA for the CDR3 is TGTGCCAGCTCCACCGACGGGTACGAGCAGTACTTC. Full variable domain (missing parts from reference TRBV18 and TRBJ2-7): NAGVMQNPRHLVRRRGQEARLRCSPMKGHSHVYWYRQLPEEGLKFMVYLQKENIIDESGMPKERFSAEFPKEGPSILRIQQVVRGDSAAYFCASSTDGYEQYFGPGTRLTVT.

The chain links TRBV19 to TRBJ1-2; 8 bases match TRBD1. There are 15 residues in the CDR3. Trimming removed 3 bases from V and 2 bases from J; junction bases left unmatched: 5. The germline V gene encodes CDR1 LNHDA and CDR2 SQIVND (reference sequence). For the CDR3, the DNA is TGTGCCAGTAGTATCTGGGCAGGGGGCAACTATGGCTACACCTTC. Translating it yields CASSIWAGGNYGYTF.

V and J are TRBV11-3 and TRBJ2-1; possibly TRBD1 or TRBD2 for D (5 bases each). V lost 2 bases and J 4 bases, leaving 9 bases between the germline ends. This CDR3 has 14 residues. Germline CDR1 is SGHNT and CDR2 is YENEEA. The CDR3 region has the DNA TGTGCCAGCAGCTTATACGGGGCGTACAATGAGCAGTTCTTC. Amino acid sequence: CASSLYGAYNEQFF.

The table lists this clone with a few counts. The chain recombines TRBV28 with TRBJ2-3; TRBD2 agrees at 11 bases. The germline gives CDR1 MDHEN, CDR2 SYDVKM. The ends lost 3 bases at V and 1 base at J; junction bases unmatched: 3. The CDR3 runs 16 residues. CDR3 nucleotide sequence: TGTGCCAGCAGTTTTGGGACTAGCGGCGGCACAGATACGCAGTATTTT. It codes for CASSFGTSGGTDTQYF. The whole variable domain, filled in from reference TRBV28 and TRBJ2-3, reads DVKVTQSSRYLVKRTGEKVFLECVQDMDHENMFWYRQDPGLGLRLIYFSYDVKMKEKGDIPEGYSVSREKKERFSLILESASTNQTSMYLCASSFGTSGGTDTQYFGPGTRLTVL.

This chain uses TRBV28 with TRBJ2-7; 7 bases match TRBD1. The CDR3 consists of 13 residues. CDR1 MDHEN and CDR2 SYDVKM come from the germline V gene. Trimming took 10 bases from V and 3 from J; bases not matched to a gene: 9. This CDR3 reads CATKNRGFYEQYF. The DNA of the CDR3 is TGTGCCACCAAGAACAGGGGATTCTACGAGCAGTACTTC.

This chain links TRBV4-3 with TRBJ1-1; D unclear. In germline, CDR1 is LGHNA, CDR2 YSLEER. V dropped 4 bases and J dropped 0 bases, with 6 bases sitting between them. The CDR3 is 13 amino acids. CDR3 DNA sequence: TGCGCCAGCAGCCTCAATATGAACACTGAAGCTTTCTTT. It codes for CASSLNMNTEAFF.

The V and J genes are TRBV5-4 and TRBJ1-1, with D hard to call. V lost 7 bases to trimming and J lost 1 base, with 11 bases between them. Looked up from germline, CDR1 is SGHNT and CDR2 is YYREEE (reference sequence). This CDR3 is built from 13 residues. CDR3: CASGAVGNTEAFF. The CDR3 DNA sequence: TGTGCCAGCGGAGCGGTAGGGAACACTGAAGCTTTCTTT.

Only one count was recorded for this clone. J is TRBJ2-3 and V is TRBV11-2, with D possibly being TRBD1 (5 bases). V lost 0 bases, J lost 5 bases, and 18 bases lay in between. CDR3 length: 17 residues. Germline V gene lookup returns CDR1 SGHAT and CDR2 FQNNGV. The CDR3 DNA sequence: TGTGCCAGCAGCTTAGAGGGGCCGTGGCAGGGCGGAGATACGCAGTATTTT. It specifies CASSLEGPWQGGDTQYF.

The sample holds one count of this clone. This chain joins TRBV30 and TRBJ1-1; the D gene is possibly TRBD1 (5 bases). CDR3 length equals 13 residues. Germline V gene lookup returns CDR1 GTSNPN and CDR2 SVGIG (reference sequence). Between the trimmed V and J ends, which lost 1 base and 4 bases, there was a span of 10 bases. The CDR3 DNA follows: TGTGCCTGGAGTGGGCCGGGGGGCACTGAAGCTTTCTTT. It specifies CAWSGPGGTEAFF.

The chain is built from TRBV6-5 and TRBJ2-2; 7 positions match TRBD2. This CDR3 comprises 13 residues. Trimming took 6 bases from V and 5 from J; bases not matched to a gene: 3. Germline CDR1 and CDR2: MNHEY and SVGAGI. Written as DNA, the CDR3 is TGTGCCAGCAGACGGGGAGGGACCGGGGAGCTGTTTTTT. It encodes CASRRGGTGELFF.

The CDR3 bases are TGTGCCAGCAGCGCGGTGAACACTGAAGCTTTCTTT. It specifies CASSAVNTEAFF. This chain links TRBV9 with TRBJ1-1; D gene ambiguous. The CDR3 is 12 residues long. V was pared by 3 bases and J by 0 bases, with 3 bases between. Germline assignment: CDR1 SGDLS and CDR2 YYNGEE.

CDR3 region: CASASTGRYEKLFF. CDR3 DNA sequence: TGTGCCAGCGCCTCGACAGGGCGTTATGAAAAACTGTTTTTT. V usage is TRBV25-1 and J usage is TRBJ1-4; 7 positions match TRBD1. Per the germline V gene, CDR1 is MGHDK and CDR2 is SYGVNS. CDR3 size: 14 residues. J was trimmed by 6 bases and V by 8 bases; bases with no gene match: 9.

The rearrangement uses TRBV28 and TRBJ1-2, with TRBD1 matching over 7 bases. The CDR3 is 12 amino acids. Germline CDR1 MDHEN, CDR2 SYDVKM. V shed 5 bases and J 6 bases; nucleotides not matched to a gene: 3. The CDR3 reads CASSVTGDGYTF. As DNA, the CDR3 is TGTGCCAGCAGTGTTACAGGGGATGGCTACACCTTC.

This chain connects TRBV6-1 to TRBJ2-7, with D tentatively TRBD1 (6 bases). This CDR3 contains 15 residues. Germline CDR1 and CDR2: MNHNS and SASEGT. V dropped 4 bases and J dropped 0 bases, with 13 bases sitting between them. As DNA, the CDR3 is TGTGCCAGCAGTGTTGTAACAGGGAGCTCCTACGAGCAGTACTTC. Amino acid sequence: CASSVVTGSSYEQYF.

The rearrangement links TRBV28 to TRBJ2-7, with 9 bases lining up with TRBD1. The length of the CDR3 is 13 residues. With 6 bases clipped from V and 4 bases from J, the junction kept 4 bases outside the gene matches. The germline V gene has CDR1 MDHEN and CDR2 SYDVKM. CDR3 coding DNA: TGTGCCAGCAGGCCACAGGGGGCGTACGAGCAGTACTTC. Its protein product is CASRPQGAYEQYF.

V and J are TRBV7-9 and TRBJ2-5; D not resolved. Germline CDR1 reads SEHNR; CDR2 reads FQNEAQ (reference sequence). The CDR3 runs to 16 residues. Trimming took off 1 base at V and 1 base at J, with 13 bases between the two ends. DNA of the CDR3: TGTGCCAGCAGCTTAGGATCCTCGGGTATCCAAGAGACCCAGTACTTC. Its protein product is CASSLGSSGIQETQYF. Together with reference TRBV7-9 and TRBJ2-5, the CDR3 gives the full variable domain: DTGVSQNPRHKITKRGQNVTFRCDPISEHNRLYWYRQTLGQGPEFLTYFQNEAQLEKSRLLSDRFSAERPKGSFSTLEIQRTEQGDSAMYLCASSLGSSGIQETQYFGPGTRLLVL.

This clone was picked up a small number of times. The rearrangement links TRBV5-5 to TRBJ1-1; D is unresolved. Trimming removed 1 base at V and 8 bases at J, with 9 bases between. CDR1 SGHKS and CDR2 YYEKEE come from the germline V gene (reference sequence). This CDR3 has 12 residues. The CDR3, as DNA: TGTGCCAGCAGCTTGTTAGTTAGGGAAGCTTTCTTT. This sequence encodes CASSLLVREAFF.